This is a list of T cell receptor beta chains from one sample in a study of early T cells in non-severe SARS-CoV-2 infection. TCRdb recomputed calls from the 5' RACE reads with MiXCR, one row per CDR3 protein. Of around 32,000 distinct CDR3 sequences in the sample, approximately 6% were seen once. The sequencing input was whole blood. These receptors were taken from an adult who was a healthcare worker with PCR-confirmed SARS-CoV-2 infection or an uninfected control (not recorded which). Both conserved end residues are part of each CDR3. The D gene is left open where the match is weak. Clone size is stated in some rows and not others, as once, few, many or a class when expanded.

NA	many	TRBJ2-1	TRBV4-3	TGCGCCAGCAGCCAAGAACCCCCAGTAGCGGATAGCTCCTACAATGAGCAGTTCTTC	CASSQEPPVADSSYNEQFF
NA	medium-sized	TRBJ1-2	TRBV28	TGTGCCAGCAGTTTACAAAAGGGGTTCTATGGCTACACCTTC	CASSLQKGFYGYTF
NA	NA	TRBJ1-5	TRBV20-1	TGCAGTGCTAGGGAGATGACCGGGACAAATCAGCCCCAGCATTTT	CSAREMTGTNQPQHF
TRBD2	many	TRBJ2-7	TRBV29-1	TGCAGCGTACTAGCGGGGGGATCCTACGAGCAGTACTTC	CSVLAGGSYEQYF
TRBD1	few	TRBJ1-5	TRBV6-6	TGTGCCAGCAGCCTGAGACAGGGTAACCAGCCCCAGCATTTT	CASSLRQGNQPQHF
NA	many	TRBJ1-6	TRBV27	TGTGCCAGCAGTTTTAATCTGGATTCACCCCTCCACTTT	CASSFNLDSPLHF
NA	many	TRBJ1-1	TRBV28	TGTGCCAGCAGTTTGAGAGGGGGCACTGAAGCTTTCTTT	CASSLRGGTEAFF
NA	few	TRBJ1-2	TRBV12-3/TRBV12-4	TGTGCCAGCAGTTTGGGCAGGGTGAAAGGCTACACCTTC	CASSLGRVKGYTF
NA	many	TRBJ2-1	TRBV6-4	TGTGCCAGCAGTGGGAGCGGAGGTGATTACAATGAGCAGTTCTTC	CASSGSGGDYNEQFF
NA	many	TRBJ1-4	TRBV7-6	TGTGCCAGCAGCTTAGGAGCAGCGTTGGATGAAAAACTGTTTTTT	CASSLGAALDEKLFF
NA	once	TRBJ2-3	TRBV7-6	TGTGCCAGCAGCTTAGGGACAGTGACAGATACGCAGTATTTT	CASSLGTVTDTQYF
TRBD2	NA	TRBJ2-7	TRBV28	TGTGCCAGCAGTTCCCCAGCGGGGGGAACCTACGAGCAGTACTTC	CASSSPAGGTYEQYF
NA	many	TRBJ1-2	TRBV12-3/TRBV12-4	TGTGCCAGCAGTTTTATGGGACCCTCCTATGGCTACACCTTC	CASSFMGPSYGYTF
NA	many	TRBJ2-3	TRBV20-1	TGCAGTGCTAGAGATTTGCAGGGTCGCAATACGCAGTATTTT	CSARDLQGRNTQYF
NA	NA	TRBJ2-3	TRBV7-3	TGTGCCAGCAGCTCGGATAACGGGGGGCCCAAAGATACGCAGTATTTT	CASSSDNGGPKDTQYF
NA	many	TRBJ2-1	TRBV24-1	TGTGCCACCAGTGCGGCCGGGAGAGCCTACAATGAGCAGTTCTTC	CATSAAGRAYNEQFF
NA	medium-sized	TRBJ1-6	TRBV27	TGTGCCAGCAGTTTCGACCACAGGGATTCACCCCTCCACTTT	CASSFDHRDSPLHF
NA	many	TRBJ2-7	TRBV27	TGTGCCAGCAGTTTCCTCGAAGGACAGCGGGCCGGATTAGGTTCCTACGAGCAGTACTTC	CASSFLEGQRAGLGSYEQYF
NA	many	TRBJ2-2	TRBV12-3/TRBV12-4	TGTGCCAGCAGCACAGGGCATAGTACCGGGGAGCTGTTTTTT	CASSTGHSTGELFF
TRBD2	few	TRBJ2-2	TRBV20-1	TGCAGTGCTAGAGACCGGGAGGGTAACCGCGGGGAGCTGTTTTTT	CSARDREGNRGELFF
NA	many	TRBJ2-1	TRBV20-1	TGCAGTGCTAATCTTTTCAGGAGCAGCTCCTACAATGAGCAGTTCTTC	CSANLFRSSSYNEQFF
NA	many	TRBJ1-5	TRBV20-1	TGCAGTGCTAGACCAGATAGCAATCAGCCCCAGCATTTT	CSARPDSNQPQHF
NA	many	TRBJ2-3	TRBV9	TGTGCCAGTACACTTACAGCCACAGATACGCAGTATTTT	CASTLTATDTQYF
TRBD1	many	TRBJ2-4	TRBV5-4	TGTGCCAGCAGTTTCACAGGGGCTTCGGACATTCAGTACTTC	CASSFTGASDIQYF
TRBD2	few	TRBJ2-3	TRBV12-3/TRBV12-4	TGTGCCAGCAGTCTGGGACTAGCGGGGGGGTACACAGATACGCAGTATTTT	CASSLGLAGGYTDTQYF
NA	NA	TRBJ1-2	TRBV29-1	TGCAGCGTTGAGGAGGGAAGGGGTAATGATGGCTACACCTTC	CSVEEGRGNDGYTF
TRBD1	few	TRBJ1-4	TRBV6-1	TGTGCCAGCAACCAGGACAGGGGGAATGAAAAACTGTTTTTT	CASNQDRGNEKLFF
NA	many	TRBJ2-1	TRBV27	TGTGCCAGCAGTTTTCTGTCAGGGCTTTACAATGAGCAGTTCTTC	CASSFLSGLYNEQFF
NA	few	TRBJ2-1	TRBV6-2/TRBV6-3	TGTGCCAGCAGTTACCGCGTGACCTCCTACAATGAGCAGTTCTTC	CASSYRVTSYNEQFF
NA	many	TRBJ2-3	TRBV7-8	TGTGCCAGCAGCTTAGATGCCACAGATACGCAGTATTTT	CASSLDATDTQYF
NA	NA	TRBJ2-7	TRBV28	TGTGCCAGCAGTTTGCCGGACTCCTACGAGCAGTACTTC	CASSLPDSYEQYF
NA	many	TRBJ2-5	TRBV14	TGTGCCAGCAGCCAAGTCTATCAAGAGACCCAGTACTTC	CASSQVYQETQYF
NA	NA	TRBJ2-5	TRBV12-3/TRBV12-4	TGTGCCAGCAGCCCCGACAGTGAGACCCAGTACTTC	CASSPDSETQYF
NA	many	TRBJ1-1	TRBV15	TGTGCCACCAGCAGAGGCGACTTGGTAAAAGCTTTCTTT	CATSRGDLVKAFF